Presented here are 21 T cell receptor beta chains from one specimen sequenced in a study of T-cell memory formation after mild COVID-19. Each CDR3 protein gets one entry after TCRdb re-called the 5' RACE reads with MiXCR. The sample consists of about 390,000 distinct CDR3 sequences, roughly 15% of them appearing once. The sequenced sample was PBMCs or a T cell subset sorted from them (not recorded which). The receptors here all came from a man between 18 and 29 years old who had mild COVID-19 (a few samples of this study predate the infection). Cell type and time point are not known.

The chain couples TRBV12-5 to TRBJ1-5; possibly TRBD1 for D (6 bases). CDR3 length: 15 residues. The V end was cut by 1 base, the J end by 5 bases, with 12 bases between. The germline gives CDR1 LGHNT, CDR2 FRNRAP. The CDR3 coding sequence is TGTGCTAGTGGTTTGGGGCACAGGGTAGATCAGCCCCAGCATTTT. It is translated as CASGLGHRVDQPQHF.

This clonotype was observed a single time. This chain links TRBV4-1 with TRBJ2-5; TRBD1 matches at 12 bases. The CDR3 runs to 18 residues. The V segment lost 0 bases and the J segment 5 bases; nucleotides outside the gene matches: 10. CDR1 MGHRA and CDR2 YSYEKL come from the germline V gene. The CDR3 DNA follows: TGCGCCAGCAGCCAAGAACCCGGATCGGGACAGGGGGCGGAGACCCAGTACTTC. Encoded protein: CASSQEPGSGQGAETQYF.

This clonotype has a handful of counts. This rearrangement joins TRBV7-9 to TRBJ2-7; TRBD1 is a possible D gene (7 bases). Germline V CDR1 and CDR2: SEHNR, FQNEAQ (reference sequence). This CDR3 region has 13 residues. The V and J ends lost 11 bases and 2 bases respectively, with 16 bases between them. This CDR3 reads CAVGGTDTYEQYF. The CDR3 nucleotides read TGTGCCGTCGGAGGGACAGATACCTACGAGCAGTACTTC.

The chain has TRBV20-1 and TRBJ2-7, with 13 bases fitting TRBD2. V shed 5 bases, J shed 2 bases, and the junction held 9 bases outside the gene matches. Per the germline V gene, CDR1 is DFQATT and CDR2 is SNEGSKA (reference sequence). The CDR3 runs 16 residues. This CDR3 is CSAGPRTSGSAYEQYF. The CDR3 coding sequence is TGCAGTGCTGGCCCCCGGACTAGCGGGAGCGCCTACGAGCAGTACTTC.

This clonotype was counted only a few times. The rearrangement links TRBV29-1 to TRBJ2-3; D unresolved. The CDR3 has 10 amino acids. The germline gives CDR1 SQVTM, CDR2 ANQGSEA. The V gene lost 4 bases and the J gene lost 4 bases, with 3 bases spanning the gap. CDR3 amino acids: CSVAPDTQYF. In nucleotides, the CDR3 is TGCAGCGTTGCTCCAGATACGCAGTATTTT.

This clonotype occurred many times. This sequence joins TRBV20-1 and TRBJ2-2; 11 bases line up with TRBD2. The CDR3 is 16 residues long. The trim removed 1 base at V and 2 bases at J, leaving 3 bases unmatched. Germline V lookup: CDR1 DFQATT, CDR2 SNEGSKA (reference sequence). In nucleotides, the CDR3 is TGCAGTGCTAGAGTCGGGACTAGCGGAAACACCGGGGAGCTGTTTTTT. As protein: CSARVGTSGNTGELFF.

The chain joins TRBV7-8 to TRBJ2-5; D is unresolved. Germline V CDR1 and CDR2: SGHVS, FQNEAQ. CDR3 size: 13 residues. The V and J ends lost 5 bases and 3 bases respectively, with 10 bases between them. The CDR3 DNA follows: TGTGCCAGCAGCCCTTCCGGTGAAGAGACCCAGTACTTC. Translated, it gives CASSPSGEETQYF. Full variable domain (missing parts from reference TRBV7-8 and TRBJ2-5): GAGVSQSPRYKVAKRGQDVALRCDPISGHVSLFWYQQALGQGPEFLTYFQNEAQLDKSGLPSDRFFAERPEGSVSTLKIQRTQQEDSAVYLCASSPSGEETQYFGPGTRLLVL.

This clonotype has at least ten counts. J is TRBJ1-6 and V is TRBV3-1, with TRBD1 matching over 11 bases. The germline V gene encodes CDR1 LGHDT and CDR2 YNNKEL (reference sequence). This CDR3 spans 16 amino acids. J was trimmed by 6 bases and V by 3 bases; bases with no gene match: 4. The CDR3 is CASSQLGTGGNSPLHF. The CDR3 DNA sequence: TGTGCCAGCAGCCAGCTTGGGACAGGGGGTAATTCACCCCTCCACTTT.

This chain uses TRBV9 with TRBJ2-1; unclear D gene. Germline V gives CDR1 SGDLS, CDR2 YYNGEE. V was pared by 0 bases and J by 10 bases, with 11 bases between. The CDR3 totals 13 residues. This chain's CDR3 is CASSVGGMGEQFF. The CDR3 coding sequence is TGTGCCAGCAGCGTAGGTGGAATGGGGGAGCAGTTCTTC.

This clonotype showed up just a few times. The chain has TRBV5-5 and TRBJ1-3, with D tentatively TRBD1 (6 bases). Germline V CDR1 and CDR2: SGHKS, YYEKEE (reference sequence). The length of the CDR3 is 16 residues. V lost 4 bases, J lost 3 bases, and 17 bases lay in between. The CDR3: CASSKHDTGYGNTIYF. The CDR3 coding sequence is TGTGCCAGCAGCAAACACGACACAGGGTATGGAAACACCATATATTTT.

The rearrangement uses TRBV7-9 and TRBJ2-5; the match to TRBD2 covers 7 bases. This CDR3 has 14 amino acids. V was clipped by 5 bases and J by 4 bases; unmatched bases: 7. Germline lookup yields CDR1 SEHNR and CDR2 FQNEAQ (reference sequence). CDR3 sequence reads: CASSIDWGGETQYF. The CDR3, as DNA: TGTGCCAGCAGCATTGACTGGGGGGGAGAGACCCAGTACTTC.

The rearrangement joins TRBV5-5 to TRBJ2-2, with a weak D call TRBD1 (5 bases). The V gene's germline CDR1 is SGHKS and CDR2 YYEKEE (reference sequence). V gave up 1 base and J gave up 4 bases, with 8 bases separating them. The CDR3 runs to 14 residues. The CDR3 nucleotides are TGTGCCAGCAGCTTGTGGACAACCACCGGGGAGCTGTTTTTT. This gives the protein CASSLWTTTGELFF.

This chain joins TRBV4-3 and TRBJ2-7, with D possibly TRBD1 on 6 matching bases. CDR1 and CDR2 (germline): LGHNA, YSLEER. The V gene lost 5 bases and the J gene lost 3 bases, with 17 bases spanning the gap. The CDR3 contains 15 residues. DNA for the CDR3: TGCGCCAGCAGCGAGGGCCCGGGACATAACTACGAGCAGTACTTC. Translation: CASSEGPGHNYEQYF.

The rearrangement uses TRBV7-6 and TRBJ1-1; D gene uncertain. CDR1 is SGHVS, CDR2 FNYEAQ, per germline. V was clipped by 5 bases and J by 0 bases, with 10 bases between them. This CDR3 has 14 residues. The CDR3 protein is CASSPLTLNTEAFF. The CDR3 nucleotides are TGTGCCAGCAGCCCTTTAACACTGAACACTGAAGCTTTCTTT.

This clonotype has just a few counts. The V gene is TRBV7-3, the J gene TRBJ1-1; a possible D gene is TRBD1 (6 bases). Germline V gene lookup returns CDR1 SGHTA and CDR2 FQGTGA. This CDR3 region has 13 residues. Trimming shortened V by 8 bases and J by 2 bases, and 12 bases separated the two germline ends. The CDR3 DNA is TGTGCCAGCGGGTCACAGGGAAACACTGAAGCTTTCTTT. Translating gives CASGSQGNTEAFF.

A few counts support this clonotype. The chain carries TRBV9 and TRBJ2-1; D possibly corresponds to TRBD2 (7 bases). The CDR3 has 13 residues. V dropped 7 bases and J dropped 5 bases, with 13 bases sitting between them. Germline V gene data show CDR1 as SGDLS and CDR2 as YYNGEE. CDR3 bases: TGTGCCAGCCGGGGGGCCAGTCACAATGAGCAGTTCTTC. As protein: CASRGASHNEQFF. The variable domain in full, with the rest retrieved from reference TRBV9 and TRBJ2-1, is DSGVTQTPKHLITATGQRVTLRCSPRSGDLSVYWYQQSLDQGLQFLIQYYNGEERAKGNILERFSAQQFPDLHSELNLSSLELGDSALYFCASRGASHNEQFFGPGTRLTVL.

This clonotype was seen only once. The chain employs TRBV20-1 and TRBJ1-2; 7 bases match TRBD1. Unmatched junction bases numbered 12, after V lost 6 bases and J lost 5 bases. CDR1 DFQATT and CDR2 SNEGSKA come from the germline V gene (reference sequence). This CDR3 has 14 amino acids. The CDR3 sequence is CSALNRQGKYGYTF. DNA of the CDR3: TGCAGTGCGCTGAACCGACAGGGAAAATATGGCTACACCTTC.

The rearrangement joins TRBV12-3 or TRBV12-4 to TRBJ2-3; D gene ambiguous. The CDR3 consists of 14 residues. The V and J ends lost 3 bases and 6 bases respectively, with 13 bases between them. The CDR3 is CASSFSSPGDTQYF. The CDR3 nucleotides are TGTGCCAGCAGTTTCTCCAGCCCCGGGGATACGCAGTATTTT.

The chain combines TRBV7-8 with TRBJ2-5; no clear D. The germline V gene encodes CDR1 SGHVS and CDR2 FQNEAQ. The CDR3 is 14 amino acids. Trimming stripped 3 bases from V and 0 bases from J, with 8 bases between. CDR3 region: CASSLKTYQETQYF. The DNA of the CDR3 is TGTGCCAGCAGCTTGAAGACGTACCAAGAGACCCAGTACTTC.

This clonotype occurred a few times. A read error may produce the germline difference seen at one junction end. The gene calls are TRBV4-2 and TRBJ1-1; no definite D call. The CDR3 is made up of 16 amino acids. The germline gives CDR1 LGHNA, CDR2 YNFKEQ. This CDR3 reads CASSHLGMDGNPEAFF. The CDR3 DNA sequence: TGTGCCAGCAGCCACTTAGGCATGGACGGGAACCCTGAAGCTTTCTTT.

This clonotype occurred many times. This chain connects TRBV6-1 to TRBJ2-5; 12 bases align to TRBD2. This CDR3 spans 15 amino acids. V lost 2 bases to trimming and J lost 2 bases; unmatched junction nucleotides: 0. Germline V gives CDR1 MNHNS, CDR2 SASEGT. The CDR3 sequence is CASSELAGGQETQYF. CDR3 coding DNA: TGTGCCAGCAGTGAACTAGCGGGGGGGCAAGAGACCCAGTACTTC.